The T cell receptor beta chain under discussion was sequenced for a study of blood T cell repertoires in COVID-19 (dated by TCRdb to 2018 to 2020). A note on the overall study: Samples from collaborators originated in the United States, Italy and Spain and spanned both the acute and convalescent phases of COVID-19. The prospective study material was composed of cDNA or gDNA derived from T cells, B-cell-depleted T cells, or PBMCs. Deeply sampled blood TCRbeta repertoires from subjects exposed to, actively infected with, or recovered from COVID-19 were included in the dataset. The repertoires were released in a freely available public database meant as a resource for research on the immune response to SARS-CoV-2. Samples came from the ongoing ImmuneRACE study (first 160 participants) plus 1,254 subjects from 6 global collaborators. Nearly every sample came with metadata listing a de-identified subject ID, COVID-19 status, age in years and sex. Where available, HLA class I and class II types were taken from metadata supplied by the sample provider and were not determined by assay-based typing.

Each collaborating institution followed its own protocols to collect whole blood in K2EDTA tubes. Collaborator samples were shipped for TCRbeta analysis as frozen whole blood, isolated PBMCs, or DNA extracted from either sample type. Via the germline V gene, CDR1 is SGHVS and CDR2 FNYEAQ. Trimming takes 6 bases off V and 3 bases off J; junction bases not matched to a gene: 7. The CDR3 sequence holds 15 residues, the cysteine and phenylalanine included. The read is trimmed to its CDR3 DNA, 45 bases read in frame from base 1. TCRbeta CDR3 regions were amplified from genomic DNA by means of the immunoSEQ Assay, a bias-controlled multiplex PCR. Per the authors' processing: The number of nucleated cells in each sample was estimated by amplification of reference gene primers within the assay. To quantify the absolute abundance of each unique TCRbeta CDR3 rearrangement, sequence reads were collapsed and filtered. For each sample, productive Simpson clonality was calculated as the square root of Simpson's diversity index across productive rearrangements. Here the immuneACCESS table is served through TCRdb, limited to in-frame sequences with V and J called. Missing clones are a known gap in these copies; in checked studies unresolved V genes cover under half, and the rest lacks a known reason. That table supplies the V and J calls and clone size; D and trimming were determined from the DNA. This sample holds about 40,000 clones; around 81% were observed only once. The ten biggest clones cover 4.5% to 6% of the sample.

What the work shows at the level of the full study, not this receptor alone: The amount of clinical and demographic metadata varied by source and participant and was provided uncurated.

Details on this clone: Its antigen has not been determined. No base quality values were provided; no much bigger clone lies one nucleotide off.

This sequence was found in a man between 45 and 60 years old with active COVID-19. The specimen was peripheral blood. Rearrangement joined TRBV7-6 to TRBJ2-5, and 10 junction bases match TRBD2. The CDR3 reads as follows: CASSSGLAAEETQYF. The DNA sequence reads TGTGCCAGCAGTTCCGGACTAGCGGCAGAAGAGACCCAGTACTTC.